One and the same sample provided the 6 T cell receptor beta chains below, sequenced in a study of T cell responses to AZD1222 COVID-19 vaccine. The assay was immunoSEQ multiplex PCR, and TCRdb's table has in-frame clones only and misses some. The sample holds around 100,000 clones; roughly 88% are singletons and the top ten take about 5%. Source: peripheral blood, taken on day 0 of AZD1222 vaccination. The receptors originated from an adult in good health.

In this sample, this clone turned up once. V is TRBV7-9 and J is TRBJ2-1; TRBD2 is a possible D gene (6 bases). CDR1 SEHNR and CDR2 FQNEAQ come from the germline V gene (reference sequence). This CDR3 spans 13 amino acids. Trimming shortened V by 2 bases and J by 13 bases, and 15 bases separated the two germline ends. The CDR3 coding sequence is TGTGCCAGCAGCTTAAAAGTTGTTGGGACTCAGTTCTTC. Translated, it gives CASSLKVVGTQFF.

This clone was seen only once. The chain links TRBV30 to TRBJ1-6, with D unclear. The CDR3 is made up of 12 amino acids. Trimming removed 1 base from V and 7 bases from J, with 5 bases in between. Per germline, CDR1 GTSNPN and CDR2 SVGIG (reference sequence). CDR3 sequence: CAWSGMNSPLHF. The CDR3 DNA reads TGTGCCTGGAGTGGAATGAATTCACCCCTCCACTTT.

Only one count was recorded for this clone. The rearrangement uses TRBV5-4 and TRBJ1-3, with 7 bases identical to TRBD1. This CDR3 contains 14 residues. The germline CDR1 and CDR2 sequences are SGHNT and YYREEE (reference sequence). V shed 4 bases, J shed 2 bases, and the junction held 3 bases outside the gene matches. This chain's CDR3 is CASSRTGAGNTIYF. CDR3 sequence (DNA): TGTGCCAGCAGCCGAACAGGGGCTGGAAACACCATATATTTT.

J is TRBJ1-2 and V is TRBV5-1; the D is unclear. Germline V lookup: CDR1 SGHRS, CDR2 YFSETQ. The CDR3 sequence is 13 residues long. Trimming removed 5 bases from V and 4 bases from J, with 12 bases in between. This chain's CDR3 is CASREGTGYGYTF. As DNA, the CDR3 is TGCGCCAGCAGAGAGGGAACGGGCTATGGCTACACCTTC.

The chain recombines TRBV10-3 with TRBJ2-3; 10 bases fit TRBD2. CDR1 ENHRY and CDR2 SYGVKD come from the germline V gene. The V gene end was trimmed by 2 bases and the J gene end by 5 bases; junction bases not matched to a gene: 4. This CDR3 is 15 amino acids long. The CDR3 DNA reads TGTGCCATCAGTGAGGAGCGGGGGGGCAAAGATACGCAGTATTTT. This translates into CAISEERGGKDTQYF.

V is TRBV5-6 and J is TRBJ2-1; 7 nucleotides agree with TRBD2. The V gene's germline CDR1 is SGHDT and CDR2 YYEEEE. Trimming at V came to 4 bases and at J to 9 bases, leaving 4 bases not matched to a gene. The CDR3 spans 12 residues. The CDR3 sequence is CASSRGEIEQFF. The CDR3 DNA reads TGTGCCAGCAGCCGGGGGGAGATTGAGCAGTTCTTC.